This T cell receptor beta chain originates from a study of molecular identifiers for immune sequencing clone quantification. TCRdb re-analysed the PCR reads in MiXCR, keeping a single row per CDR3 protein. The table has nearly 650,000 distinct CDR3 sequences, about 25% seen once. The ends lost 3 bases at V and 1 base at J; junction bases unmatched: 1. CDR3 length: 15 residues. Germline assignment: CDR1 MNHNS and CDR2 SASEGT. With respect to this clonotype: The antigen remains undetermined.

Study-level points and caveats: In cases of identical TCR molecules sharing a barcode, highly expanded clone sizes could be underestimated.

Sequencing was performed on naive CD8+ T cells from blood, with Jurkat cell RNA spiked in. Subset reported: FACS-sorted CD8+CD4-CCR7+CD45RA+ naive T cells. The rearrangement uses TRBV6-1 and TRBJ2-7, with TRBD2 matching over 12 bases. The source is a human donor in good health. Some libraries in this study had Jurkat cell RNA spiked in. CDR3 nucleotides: TGTGCCAGCAGTGAGACTAGCGGGAGATCCTACGAGCAGTACTTC. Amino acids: CASSETSGRSYEQYF.